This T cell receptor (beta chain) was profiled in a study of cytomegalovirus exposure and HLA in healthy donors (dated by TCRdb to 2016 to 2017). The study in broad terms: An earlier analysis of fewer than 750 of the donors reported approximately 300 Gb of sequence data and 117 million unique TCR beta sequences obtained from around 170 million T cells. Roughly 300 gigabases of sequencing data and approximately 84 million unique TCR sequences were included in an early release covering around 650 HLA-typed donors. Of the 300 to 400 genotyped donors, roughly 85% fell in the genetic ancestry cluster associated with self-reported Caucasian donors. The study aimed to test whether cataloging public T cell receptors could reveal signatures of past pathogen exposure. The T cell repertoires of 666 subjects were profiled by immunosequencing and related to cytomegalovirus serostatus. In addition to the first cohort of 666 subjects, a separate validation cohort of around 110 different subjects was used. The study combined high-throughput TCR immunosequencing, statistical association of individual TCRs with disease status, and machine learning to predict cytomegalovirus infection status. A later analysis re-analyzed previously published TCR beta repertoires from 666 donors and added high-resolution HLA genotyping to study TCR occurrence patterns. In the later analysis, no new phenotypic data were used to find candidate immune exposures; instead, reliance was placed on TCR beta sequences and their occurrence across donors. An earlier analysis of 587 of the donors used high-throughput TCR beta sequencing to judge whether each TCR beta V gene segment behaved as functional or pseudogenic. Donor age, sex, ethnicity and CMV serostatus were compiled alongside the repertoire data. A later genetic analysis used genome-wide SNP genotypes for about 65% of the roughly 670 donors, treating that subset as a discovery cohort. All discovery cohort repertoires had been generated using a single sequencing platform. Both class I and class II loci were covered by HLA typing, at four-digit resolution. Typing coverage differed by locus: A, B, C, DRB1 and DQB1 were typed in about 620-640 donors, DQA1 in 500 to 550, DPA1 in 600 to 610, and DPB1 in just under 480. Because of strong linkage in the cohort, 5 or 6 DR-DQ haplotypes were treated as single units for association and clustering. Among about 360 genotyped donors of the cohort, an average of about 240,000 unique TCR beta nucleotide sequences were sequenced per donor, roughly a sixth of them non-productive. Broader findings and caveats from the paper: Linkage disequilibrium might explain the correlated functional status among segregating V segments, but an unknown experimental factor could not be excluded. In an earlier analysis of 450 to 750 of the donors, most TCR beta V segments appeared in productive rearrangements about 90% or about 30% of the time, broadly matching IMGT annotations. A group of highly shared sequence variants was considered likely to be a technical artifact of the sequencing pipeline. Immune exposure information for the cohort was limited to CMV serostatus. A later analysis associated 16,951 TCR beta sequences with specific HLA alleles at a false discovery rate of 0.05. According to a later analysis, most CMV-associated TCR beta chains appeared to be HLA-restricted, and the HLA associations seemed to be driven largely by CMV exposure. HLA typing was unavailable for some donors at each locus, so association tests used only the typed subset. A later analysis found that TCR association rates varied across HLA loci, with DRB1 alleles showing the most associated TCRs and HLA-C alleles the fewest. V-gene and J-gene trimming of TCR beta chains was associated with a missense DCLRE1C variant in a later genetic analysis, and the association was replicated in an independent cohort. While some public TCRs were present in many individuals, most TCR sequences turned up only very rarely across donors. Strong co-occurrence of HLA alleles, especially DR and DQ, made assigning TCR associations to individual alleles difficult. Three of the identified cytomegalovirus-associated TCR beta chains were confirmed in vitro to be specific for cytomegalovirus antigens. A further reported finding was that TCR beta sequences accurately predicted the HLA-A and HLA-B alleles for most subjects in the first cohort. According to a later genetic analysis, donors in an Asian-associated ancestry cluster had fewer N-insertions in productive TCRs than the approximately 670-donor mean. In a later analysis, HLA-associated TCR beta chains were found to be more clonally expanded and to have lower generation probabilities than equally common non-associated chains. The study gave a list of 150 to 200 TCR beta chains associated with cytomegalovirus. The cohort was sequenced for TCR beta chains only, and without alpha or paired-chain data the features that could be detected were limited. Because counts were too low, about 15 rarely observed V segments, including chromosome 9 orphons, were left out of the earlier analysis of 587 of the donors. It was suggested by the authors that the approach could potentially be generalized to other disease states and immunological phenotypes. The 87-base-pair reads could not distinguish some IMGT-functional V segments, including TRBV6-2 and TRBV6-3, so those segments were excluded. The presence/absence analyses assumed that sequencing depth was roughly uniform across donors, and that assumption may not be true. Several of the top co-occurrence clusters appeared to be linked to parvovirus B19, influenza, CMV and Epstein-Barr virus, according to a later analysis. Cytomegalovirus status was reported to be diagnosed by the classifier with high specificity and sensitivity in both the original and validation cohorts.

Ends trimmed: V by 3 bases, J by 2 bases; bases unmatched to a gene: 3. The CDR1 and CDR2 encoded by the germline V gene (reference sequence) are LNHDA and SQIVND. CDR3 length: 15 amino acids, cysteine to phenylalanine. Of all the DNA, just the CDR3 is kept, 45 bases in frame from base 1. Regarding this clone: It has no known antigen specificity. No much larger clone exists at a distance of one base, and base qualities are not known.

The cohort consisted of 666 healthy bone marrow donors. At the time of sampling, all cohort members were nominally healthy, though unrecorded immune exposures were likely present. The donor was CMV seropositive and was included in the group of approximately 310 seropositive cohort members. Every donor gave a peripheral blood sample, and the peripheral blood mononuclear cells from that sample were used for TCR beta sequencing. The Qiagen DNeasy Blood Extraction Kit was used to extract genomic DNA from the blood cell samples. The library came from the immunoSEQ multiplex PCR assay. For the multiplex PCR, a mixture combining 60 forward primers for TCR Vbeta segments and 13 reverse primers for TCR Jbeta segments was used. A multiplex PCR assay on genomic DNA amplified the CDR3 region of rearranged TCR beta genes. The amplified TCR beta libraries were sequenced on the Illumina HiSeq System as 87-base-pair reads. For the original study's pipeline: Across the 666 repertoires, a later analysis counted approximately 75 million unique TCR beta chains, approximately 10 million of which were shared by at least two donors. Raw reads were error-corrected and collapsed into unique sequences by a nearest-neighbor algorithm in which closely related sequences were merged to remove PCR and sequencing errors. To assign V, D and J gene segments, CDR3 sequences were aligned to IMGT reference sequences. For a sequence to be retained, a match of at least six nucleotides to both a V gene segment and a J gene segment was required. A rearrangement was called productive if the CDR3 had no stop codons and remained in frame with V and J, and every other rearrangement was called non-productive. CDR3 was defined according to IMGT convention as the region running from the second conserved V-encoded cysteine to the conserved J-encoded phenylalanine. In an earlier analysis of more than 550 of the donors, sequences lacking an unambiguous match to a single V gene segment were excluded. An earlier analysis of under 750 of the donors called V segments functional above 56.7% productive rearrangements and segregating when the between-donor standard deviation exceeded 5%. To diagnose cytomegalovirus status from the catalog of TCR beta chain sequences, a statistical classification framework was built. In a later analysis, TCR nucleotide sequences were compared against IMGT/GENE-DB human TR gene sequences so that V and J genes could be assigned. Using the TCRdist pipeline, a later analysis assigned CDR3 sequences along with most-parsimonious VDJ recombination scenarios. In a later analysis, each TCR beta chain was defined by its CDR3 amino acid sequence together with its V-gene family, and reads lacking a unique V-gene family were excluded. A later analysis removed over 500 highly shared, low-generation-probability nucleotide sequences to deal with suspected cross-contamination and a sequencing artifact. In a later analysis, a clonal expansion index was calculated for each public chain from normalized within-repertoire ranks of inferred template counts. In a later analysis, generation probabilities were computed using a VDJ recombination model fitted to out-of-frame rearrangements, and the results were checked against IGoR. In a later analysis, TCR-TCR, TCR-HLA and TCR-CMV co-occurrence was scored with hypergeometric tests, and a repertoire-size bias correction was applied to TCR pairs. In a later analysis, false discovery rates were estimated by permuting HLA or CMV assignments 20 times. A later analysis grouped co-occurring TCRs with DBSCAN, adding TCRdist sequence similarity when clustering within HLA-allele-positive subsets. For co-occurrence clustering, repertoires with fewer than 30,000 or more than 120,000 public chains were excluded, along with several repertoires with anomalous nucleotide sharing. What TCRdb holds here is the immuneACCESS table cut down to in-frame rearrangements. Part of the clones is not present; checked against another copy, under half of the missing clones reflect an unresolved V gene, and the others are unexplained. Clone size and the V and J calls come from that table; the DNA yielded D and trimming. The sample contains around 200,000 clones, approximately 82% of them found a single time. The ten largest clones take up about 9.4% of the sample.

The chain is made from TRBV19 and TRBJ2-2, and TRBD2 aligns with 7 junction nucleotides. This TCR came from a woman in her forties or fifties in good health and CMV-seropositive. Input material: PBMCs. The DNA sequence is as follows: TGTGCCAGTAGTATCGCGGGGGTCAACACCGGGGAGCTGTTTTTT. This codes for CASSIAGVNTGELFF.